Below, one T cell receptor (beta chain) is given with its context. Investigators isolated RNA and reverse transcribed it into cDNA to act as the sequencing template. Clones were sequenced by immunoSEQ multiplex PCR, and TCRdb holds only the in-frame ones, with some missing. The sample contains some 170,000 clones, roughly 63% of which appear only once. Specified treatment: oral pan-JAK inhibitor, 5-10 mg twice daily. This specimen belongs to a study of CD8+ T cells in alopecia areata. Deletions cut 0 bases from V and 0 bases from J, with 11 bases between. The CDR3 sequence is 16 residues long. Germline assignment: CDR1 LGHNA and CDR2 YNFKEQ.

V gene TRBV4-2 combines with J gene TRBJ1-1, with unresolved D. The sequence came from a human donor with alopecia areata. The sample here was CD4+ T cells sorted from blood, taken between weeks 55 and 65, from a patient treated with tofacitinib. Here the CDR3 reads CASSQDLREMNTEAFF. The CDR3 bases are TGTGCCAGCAGCCAAGATCTAAGGGAAATGAACACTGAAGCTTTCTTT.